This TCR beta chain emerged from a study of CXCR3-negative and CXCR3-positive naive CD8 T cells. The CDR3 loop spans 15 amino acids. Germline CDR1 is LGHNA and CDR2 is YSLEER. Whole-study findings and limits: In naive cells, CXCR3-negative and CXCR3-positive subsets had similar TRBV-TRBJ usage; memory cells differed. CXCR3-positive naive cells had more hydrophobic TRB CDR3s than CXCR3-negative naive cells.

For this clonotype: Its antigen is unidentified.

The libraries of TRB cDNA were prepared using 5' RACE with UMI labels. One entry per CDR3 protein, without DNA, is what TCRdb gives after re-calling the 5' RACE reads. This listing includes about 70,000 distinct CDR3 sequences. Sorts performed in triplicate captured 300,000 or so cells each from every CD8+ T cell subset. The genes are TRBV4-3 and TRBJ2-1; TCRdb reports TRBD1, a call that lacks DNA to check it against. The receptor was derived from a human donor in good health. Some clones in this sample may be carry-over from other donors' samples. Sequencing used naive CXCR3+ CD8+ T cells from blood. Subset: CD45RO-CCR7+CD27+CD95- naive CD8+ T cells expressing CXCR3 (TNR3+). The CDR3 loop reads CASSQGSGGYNGQFF.